A selection of T cell receptor beta chains follows, all from one sample in a study of identical twins. TCRdb re-analysed the 5' RACE reads in MiXCR, keeping a single row per CDR3 protein. The sample holds over 600,000 distinct CDR3 sequences, 21% seen once. The data also belong to a second study, concerning T cells expressing NK-cell markers.

The material sequenced was PBMCs. Receptors originate from a woman between 18 and 30 years old in good health. CDR3s include the opening cysteine and the closing phenylalanine or tryptophan. Fields, in order: clone size, D gene, V gene, J gene, CDR3 DNA, CDR3 protein. The D gene is left open where the match is weak. Expanded clones are given a class, and other clones once, few, many or no size at all.

few	TRBD1	TRBV6-1	TRBJ1-1	TGTGCCAGCGGAACCCCGGACAGGGATTACACTGAAGCTTTCTTT	CASGTPDRDYTEAFF
-	TRBD2	TRBV4-3	TRBJ2-2	TGCGCCAGCAGCCAAGAGTTTCTAGCGGCTAACACCGGGGAGCTGTTTTTT	CASSQEFLAANTGELFF
-	TRBD1	TRBV6-2/TRBV6-3	TRBJ2-7	TGTGCCAGCAGTTCGAATCCAGGGGGCTATTTCTCCTACGAGCAGTACTTC	CASSSNPGGYFSYEQYF
many	-	TRBV20-1	TRBJ1-6	TGCAGTGCCCCAGTGAGCGCGACAGGAAGAAACTCACCCCTCCACTTT	CSAPVSATGRNSPLHF
-	TRBD2	TRBV3-1	TRBJ2-3	TGTGCCAGCAGCCCTCTCCTTAGCGGGTCCCACGCTCGCACAGATACGCAGTATTTT	CASSPLLSGSHARTDTQYF
once	-	TRBV7-9	TRBJ2-1	TGTGCCAGCAGCTCCGATGGGCATGAGCAGTTCTTC	CASSSDGHEQFF
-	TRBD2	TRBV12-3/TRBV12-4	TRBJ2-1	TGTGCCAGCAGTTTCGGGGGAGGGCCGCGCAATGAGCAGTTCTTC	CASSFGGGPRNEQFF
-	-	TRBV2	TRBJ1-1	TGTGCCAGCATTGGGACGGGAGGGAACACTGAAGCTTTCTTT	CASIGTGGNTEAFF
-	-	TRBV19	TRBJ2-1	TGTGCCAGTAGTGATACCTACAATGAGCAGTTCTTC	CASSDTYNEQFF
-	TRBD2	TRBV9	TRBJ2-1	TGTGCCAGCAGCGTGGGACTAGCGGGGGGACAGGGTTACAATGAGCAGTTCTTC	CASSVGLAGGQGYNEQFF
few	-	TRBV6-5	TRBJ1-1	TGTGCCAGCAGTTACAAGACACCTCCAGGAATGAACACTGAAGCTTTCTTT	CASSYKTPPGMNTEAFF
few	-	TRBV11-2	TRBJ2-7	TGTGCCAAGTCGGACAATCAATCCTACGAGCAGTACTTC	CAKSDNQSYEQYF
-	-	TRBV6-2/TRBV6-3	TRBJ2-1	TGTGCCAGCAGTTACTTCGGGGTAGGCTACAATGAGCAGTTCTTC	CASSYFGVGYNEQFF
many	-	TRBV6-6	TRBJ1-1	TGTGCCAGCAGAAACACAGGGAGGTTTGAAGCTTTCTTT	CASRNTGRFEAFF
few	TRBD2	TRBV6-1	TRBJ2-5	TGTGCCAGCAGTCGGACTAGCGTCGGGCAGACCCAGTACTTC	CASSRTSVGQTQYF
few	-	TRBV20-1	TRBJ2-7	TGCATTGCTAGTGTAGGGGGGGGGCAACTGAACGAGCAGTACTTC	CIASVGGGQLNEQYF
once	TRBD2	TRBV7-2	TRBJ2-1	TGTGCCAGCGGACTAGCGGGAGGGCAGCTTTATGAGCAGTTCTTC	CASGLAGGQLYEQFF
-	-	TRBV6-5	TRBJ2-4	TGTGCCAGCATTATGGAGGGGGTAAACATTCAGTACTTC	CASIMEGVNIQYF
many	-	TRBV3-1	TRBJ2-1	TGTGCCAGCAGACTCACCGGGACTGGAGACAATGAGCAGTTCTTC	CASRLTGTGDNEQFF
-	TRBD2	TRBV12-5	TRBJ2-3	TGTGCTAGTGGTCAGGGACTAGCGGGGACTAGCACAGATACGCAGTATTTT	CASGQGLAGTSTDTQYF
few	TRBD2	TRBV12-3/TRBV12-4	TRBJ2-1	TGTGCCAGCAGTGCTAGCGGGAGATCCGACAATGAGCAGTTCTTC	CASSASGRSDNEQFF
few	-	TRBV7-2	TRBJ2-5	TGTGCCAGCAGCTTAGCGCTAAGCTCGGGCCAAGAGACCCAGTACTTC	CASSLALSSGQETQYF
-	-	TRBV12-3/TRBV12-4	TRBJ1-5	TGTGCCAGCAATACTAGAGGGGGTAATCAGCCCCAGCATTTT	CASNTRGGNQPQHF
few	-	TRBV9	TRBJ2-1	TGTGCCAGCAGCCCCGGGGGCGGGGGACACAATGAGCAGTTCTTC	CASSPGGGGHNEQFF
-	TRBD2	TRBV20-1	TRBJ2-3	TGCAGTGCTGACACTATAGCGGGGGGGCACGATACGCAGTATTTT	CSADTIAGGHDTQYF
few	TRBD1	TRBV5-4	TRBJ2-1	TGTGCCAGCAGCTTGAGGCTGGGGAAGGACAGGGCGACCGGTAGGGGCTCCTACAATGAGCAGTTCTTC	CASSLRLGKDRATGRGSYNEQFF
few	TRBD2	TRBV7-7	TRBJ2-1	TGTGCCAGCAGCTCGGGACTAGCGGGAGGTGAGCAGTTCTTC	CASSSGLAGGEQFF
few	TRBD2	TRBV12-3/TRBV12-4	TRBJ2-3	TGTGCCAGCAGTTTAGCCCTGCTAGCGGGGGGGAAGACAGATACGCAGTATTTT	CASSLALLAGGKTDTQYF
few	-	TRBV20-1	TRBJ2-3	TGCAGTGCTAGAGAGTCATTCGGTAGCACAGATACGCAGTATTTT	CSARESFGSTDTQYF
-	-	TRBV9	TRBJ1-1	TGTGCCAGCAGCGTGTCTTCCACAGGGCCATTGAACACTGAAGCTTTCTTT	CASSVSSTGPLNTEAFF
-	TRBD2	TRBV5-5	TRBJ2-7	TGTGCCAGCAGCGGAGGCCTACTAGCGGGGACTCATTACGAGCAGTACTTC	CASSGGLLAGTHYEQYF
-	-	TRBV4-3	TRBJ2-7	TGCGCCAGCAGCCAAGATCTCAGTGGATCTCAGCAGTACTTC	CASSQDLSGSQQYF
-	-	TRBV5-1	TRBJ2-5	TGCGCCAGCAGCTTGGCGGAGGCCAGACAAGAGACCCAGTACTTC	CASSLAEARQETQYF
few	TRBD2	TRBV7-6	TRBJ2-3	TGTGCCAGCGGGGGGATGTATACTAGCGGGGAGACAGATACGCAGTATTTT	CASGGMYTSGETDTQYF
few	TRBD2	TRBV27	TRBJ2-7	TGTGCCAGCAGAGGGACTAGCGCCTACGAGCAGTACTTC	CASRGTSAYEQYF
few	-	TRBV7-2	TRBJ2-5	TGTGCCAGCAGCTTAAATGGGTTCCAAGAGACCCAGTACTTC	CASSLNGFQETQYF
-	-	TRBV12-3/TRBV12-4	TRBJ1-1	TGTGCCAGCAGTCTGGCGGGCGCGTACAACACTGAAGCTTTCTTT	CASSLAGAYNTEAFF
-	TRBD1	TRBV11-2	TRBJ2-7	TGTGCCAGCAGCATTGGACAGGGCCCCTACGAGCAGTACTTC	CASSIGQGPYEQYF
many	-	TRBV6-1	TRBJ2-7	TGTGCCAGCAGTGAAGCAGTGTACTACGAGCAGTACTTC	CASSEAVYYEQYF
few	-	TRBV6-2/TRBV6-3	TRBJ2-1	TGTGCCAGCCGTCCCTTGGGTGGGGTGGACTACAATGAGCAGTTCTTC	CASRPLGGVDYNEQFF
few	TRBD1	TRBV11-2	TRBJ2-7	TGTGCCAGCAGCTTAAGGGAGGGGACAGGGCGTTTCTCCTACGAGCAGTACTTC	CASSLREGTGRFSYEQYF
-	TRBD1	TRBV4-3	TRBJ1-2	TGCGCCAGCAGCCAAGCAGGGACAGCTAACTATGGCTACACCTTC	CASSQAGTANYGYTF
few	-	TRBV29-1	TRBJ2-7	TGCAGCGTCACCCGGGACACTTCAAACTACGAGCAGTACTTC	CSVTRDTSNYEQYF
many	-	TRBV6-5	TRBJ1-1	TGTGCCAGCAGGTCCCAGGGCGCGTTAGCTTTCTTT	CASRSQGALAFF
few	-	TRBV5-1	TRBJ2-1	TGCGCCAGCAGCTTGAGCTGGGCCGTCAATGAGCAGTTCTTC	CASSLSWAVNEQFF
-	-	TRBV5-1	TRBJ2-5	TGCGCCAGCAGCTTCGAGGCGGGGCAAGAGACCCAGTACTTC	CASSFEAGQETQYF
-	-	TRBV3-1	TRBJ2-1	TGTGCCAGCAGCCCCCACAGCCCGTACAATGAGCAGTTCTTC	CASSPHSPYNEQFF
-	-	TRBV6-5	TRBJ1-3	TGTGCCAGCAGTTATGTTTCCCGAGGAAACACCATATATTTT	CASSYVSRGNTIYF
-	-	TRBV5-5	TRBJ1-5	TGTGCCAGCAGCTTGACCTACAATCAGCCCCAGCATTTT	CASSLTYNQPQHF
-	TRBD1	TRBV11-2	TRBJ2-5	TGTGCCAGCAGCGCAACAGGGGGGCAGACCCAGTACTTC	CASSATGGQTQYF
-	TRBD2	TRBV5-1	TRBJ2-7	TGCGCCAGCAGCTTGGGCCTAGCGGGAGTAAACGAGCAGTACTTC	CASSLGLAGVNEQYF
-	-	TRBV3-1	TRBJ2-7	TGTGCCTGTGGGGAGGTTGGGGACTACGAGCAGTACTTC	CACGEVGDYEQYF
few	-	TRBV12-3/TRBV12-4	TRBJ2-3	TGTGCCAGCAAACGAGGGGGGAGCCTATCCACAGATACGCAGTATTTT	CASKRGGSLSTDTQYF
-	-	TRBV7-9	TRBJ2-5	TGTGCCAGCAGCATCCTCGGACTGACTCAAGAGACCCAGTACTTC	CASSILGLTQETQYF
-	-	TRBV7-2	TRBJ2-6	TGTGCCAGCAGCCCCGTTGCCGGGACTGGGGCCAACGTCCTGACTTTC	CASSPVAGTGANVLTF
few	TRBD2	TRBV12-3/TRBV12-4	TRBJ2-1	TGTGCCAGCAGTCCCCAACTAGCGGGAGGAGGCAATGAGCAGTTCTTC	CASSPQLAGGGNEQFF
few	TRBD1	TRBV13	TRBJ1-1	TGTGCCAGCAGTTTCGGGACAGACGACACTGAAGCTTTCTTT	CASSFGTDDTEAFF
-	TRBD2	TRBV20-1	TRBJ2-7	TGCAGTGCCCGACCTAGCGGTTCCTACGAGCAGTACTTC	CSARPSGSYEQYF
few	TRBD2	TRBV4-3	TRBJ2-5	TGCGCCAGCAGCCAAGTCGGAGGGAGGGCCCAAGAGACCCAGTACTTC	CASSQVGGRAQETQYF